This TCR beta chain was obtained from a study of cytomegalovirus exposure and HLA in healthy donors. Study results and limitations: The sole available immune exposure information was CMV serostatus. For presence/absence analyses, sequencing depth was assumed to be roughly uniform across donors.

Concerning this clone itself: Its specificity is unknown.

V was shortened by 0 bases and J by 9 bases, with 18 bases between the two germline ends. This CDR3 contains 17 residues. Germline-derived CDR1 and CDR2 are SGHAT and FQDESV (reference sequence). The PCR had 60 Vbeta and 13 Jbeta primers. Profiling relied on immunoSEQ multiplex PCR, and the TCRdb table lists in-frame clones only, not all of them. The data contain 150,000 to 250,000 clones, over 75% of them singletons. This clonotype was sampled from a boy aged 2 to 9 in good health and CMV-seronegative. The source material was PBMCs. The V and J genes are TRBV11-1 and TRBJ1-6; possibly TRBD1 for D (5 bases). The CDR3: CASSLAIGKGSASPLHF. The DNA for the CDR3 is TGTGCCAGCAGCTTAGCTATTGGCAAGGGGTCAGCTTCACCCCTCCACTTT.